This TCR beta chain was retrieved from a study of blood T cell repertoires in COVID-19. Germline CDR1 reads SNHLY; CDR2 reads FYNNEI. The CDR3 spans 15 residues. Trimming cost V 7 bases and J 3 bases; bases outside gene matches: 11. Authors' processing steps: Reference gene primer amplification gave estimated nucleated cell counts. Libraries were prepared by immunoSEQ multiplex PCR; TCRdb keeps only in-frame clonotypes and omits some of them. D and trimming come from the DNA, and the V and J calls and clone size come from that table. The data contain more than 200,000 clones, around 84% of them singletons.

The chain uses TRBV2 and TRBJ1-2; 7 bases fit TRBD1. Sequences were obtained from peripheral blood. The TCR originated in a man aged 50 to 60 with COVID-19, enrolled during active disease. The CDR3 region has the DNA TGTGCCAGCAATGTCCCTACAGGGGACTACTATGGCTACACCTTC. Protein sequence: CASNVPTGDYYGYTF.